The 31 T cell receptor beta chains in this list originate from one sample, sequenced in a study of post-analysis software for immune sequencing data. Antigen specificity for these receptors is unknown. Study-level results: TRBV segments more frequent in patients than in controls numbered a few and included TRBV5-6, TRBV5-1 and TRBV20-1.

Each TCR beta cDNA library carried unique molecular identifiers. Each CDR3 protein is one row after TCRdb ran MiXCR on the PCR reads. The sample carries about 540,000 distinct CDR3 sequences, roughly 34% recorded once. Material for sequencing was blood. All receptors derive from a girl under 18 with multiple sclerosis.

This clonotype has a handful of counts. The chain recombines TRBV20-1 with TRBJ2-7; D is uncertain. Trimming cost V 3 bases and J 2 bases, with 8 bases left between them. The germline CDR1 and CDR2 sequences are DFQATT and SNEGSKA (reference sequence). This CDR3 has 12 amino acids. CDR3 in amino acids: CSASYSAYEQYF. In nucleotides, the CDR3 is TGCAGTGCTAGTTATTCCGCCTACGAGCAGTACTTC.

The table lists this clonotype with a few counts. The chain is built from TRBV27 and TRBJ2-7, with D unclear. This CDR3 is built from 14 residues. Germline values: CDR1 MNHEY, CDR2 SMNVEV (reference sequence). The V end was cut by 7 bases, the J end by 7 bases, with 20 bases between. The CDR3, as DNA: TGTGCCAGCACCCCGGGTACCTCTTCCGAAGAGCAGTACTTC. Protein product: CASTPGTSSEEQYF.

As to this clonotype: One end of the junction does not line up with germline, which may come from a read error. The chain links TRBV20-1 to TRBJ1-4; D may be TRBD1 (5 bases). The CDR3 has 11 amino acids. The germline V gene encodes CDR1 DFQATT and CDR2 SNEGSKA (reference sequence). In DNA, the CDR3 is TGCAGTGCTAGTGGGACGGGCAAACGGTTTTTT. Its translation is CSASGTGKRFF.

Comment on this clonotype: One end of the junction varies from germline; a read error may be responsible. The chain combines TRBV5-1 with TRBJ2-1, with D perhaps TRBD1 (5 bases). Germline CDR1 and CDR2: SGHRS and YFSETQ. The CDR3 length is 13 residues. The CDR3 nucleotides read TGCGCTAGCAGGTTGCTGACAGACAATGAGCAGTTCTTC. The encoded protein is CASRLLTDNEQFF.

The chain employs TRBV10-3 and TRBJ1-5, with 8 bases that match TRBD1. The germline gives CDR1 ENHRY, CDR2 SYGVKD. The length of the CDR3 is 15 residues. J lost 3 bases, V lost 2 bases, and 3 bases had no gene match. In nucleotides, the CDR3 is TGTGCCATCAGTGAGAACAGGGGGACCAATCAGCCCCAGCATTTT. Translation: CAISENRGTNQPQHF.

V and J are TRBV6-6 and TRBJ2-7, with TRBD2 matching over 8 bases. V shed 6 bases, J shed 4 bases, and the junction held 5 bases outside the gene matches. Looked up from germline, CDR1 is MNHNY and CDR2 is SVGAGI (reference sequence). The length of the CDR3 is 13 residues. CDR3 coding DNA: TGTGCCAGCAGGAGCGGGGGCCGATACGAGCAGTACTTC. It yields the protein CASRSGGRYEQYF.

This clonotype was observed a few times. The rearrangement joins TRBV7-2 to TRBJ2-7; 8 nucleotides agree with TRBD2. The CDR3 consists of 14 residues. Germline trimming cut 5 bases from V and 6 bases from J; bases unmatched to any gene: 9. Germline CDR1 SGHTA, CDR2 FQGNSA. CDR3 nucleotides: TGTGCCAGCAGCGGAAGGACTAGCTATGCCGAGCAGTACTTC. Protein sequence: CASSGRTSYAEQYF.

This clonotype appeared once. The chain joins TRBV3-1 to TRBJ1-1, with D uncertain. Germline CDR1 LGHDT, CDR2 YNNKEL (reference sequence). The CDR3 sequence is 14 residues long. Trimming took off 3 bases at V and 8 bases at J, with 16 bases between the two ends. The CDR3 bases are TGTGCCAGCAGCCAGCATCCAGCCAACCGAGAAGCTTTCTTT. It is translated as CASSQHPANREAFF.

The CDR3 loop is CASSFTGDTNIQYF. In DNA, the CDR3 is TGTGCCAGCAGCTTCACAGGGGATACAAACATTCAGTACTTC. V is TRBV7-3 and J is TRBJ2-4, with 7 positions matching TRBD1. CDR1 is SGHTA, CDR2 FQGTGA, per germline. This CDR3 is 14 amino acids long. Trimming removed 3 bases from V and 6 bases from J; junction bases left unmatched: 5. The whole variable domain, filled in from reference TRBV7-3 and TRBJ2-4, reads GAGVSQTPSNKVTEKGKYVELRCDPISGHTALYWYRQSLGQGPEFLIYFQGTGAADDSGLPNDRFFAVRPEGSVSTLKIQRTERGDSAVYLCASSFTGDTNIQYFGAGTRLSVL.

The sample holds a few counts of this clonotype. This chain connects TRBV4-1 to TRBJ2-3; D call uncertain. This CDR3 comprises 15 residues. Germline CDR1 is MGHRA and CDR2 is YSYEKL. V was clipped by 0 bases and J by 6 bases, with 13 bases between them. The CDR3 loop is CASSQDNWPRDTQYF. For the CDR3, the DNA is TGCGCCAGCAGCCAAGATAACTGGCCTAGGGATACGCAGTATTTT.

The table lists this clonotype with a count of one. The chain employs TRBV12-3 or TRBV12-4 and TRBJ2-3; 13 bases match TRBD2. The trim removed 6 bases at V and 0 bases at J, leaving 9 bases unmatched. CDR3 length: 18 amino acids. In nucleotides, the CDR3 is TGTGCCAGCAGAACGACTAGCGGGGGGACTTCGAGCACAGATACGCAGTATTTT. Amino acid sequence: CASRTTSGGTSSTDTQYF.

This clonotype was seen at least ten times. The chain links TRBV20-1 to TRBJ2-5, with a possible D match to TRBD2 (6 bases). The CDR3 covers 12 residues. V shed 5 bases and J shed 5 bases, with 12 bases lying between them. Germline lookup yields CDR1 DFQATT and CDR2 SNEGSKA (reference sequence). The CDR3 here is CSAPLAEETQYF. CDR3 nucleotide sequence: TGCAGTGCTCCTTTAGCGGAGGAGACCCAGTACTTC.

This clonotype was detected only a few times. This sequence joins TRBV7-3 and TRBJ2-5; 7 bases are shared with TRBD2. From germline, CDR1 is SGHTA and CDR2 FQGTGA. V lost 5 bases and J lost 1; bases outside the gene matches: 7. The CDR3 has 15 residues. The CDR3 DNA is TGTGCCAGCAGCCGACTAGCAGGGATCCAAGAGACCCAGTACTTC. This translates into CASSRLAGIQETQYF.

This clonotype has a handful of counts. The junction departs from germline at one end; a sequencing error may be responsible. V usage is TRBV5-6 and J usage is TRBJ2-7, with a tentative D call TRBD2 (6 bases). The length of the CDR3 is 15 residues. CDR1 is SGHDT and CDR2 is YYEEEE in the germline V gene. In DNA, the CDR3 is TGTGCCGGCAGCTTGGGTGGCAGGGACTTCTACGAGCAGTACTTC. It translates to CAGSLGGRDFYEQYF. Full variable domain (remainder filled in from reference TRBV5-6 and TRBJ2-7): DAGVTQSPTHLIKTRGQQVTLRCSPKSGHDTVSWYQQALGQGPQFIFQYYEEEERQRGNFPDRFSGHQFPNYSSELNVNALLLGDSALYLCAGSLGGRDFYEQYFGPGTRLTVT.

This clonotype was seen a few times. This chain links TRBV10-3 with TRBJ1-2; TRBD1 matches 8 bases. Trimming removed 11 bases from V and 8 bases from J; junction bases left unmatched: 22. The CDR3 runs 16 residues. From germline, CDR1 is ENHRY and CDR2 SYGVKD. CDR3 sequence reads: CAAKRAGGIGSEGYTF. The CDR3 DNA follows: TGTGCCGCCAAAAGGGCAGGGGGCATTGGGTCGGAAGGCTACACCTTC.

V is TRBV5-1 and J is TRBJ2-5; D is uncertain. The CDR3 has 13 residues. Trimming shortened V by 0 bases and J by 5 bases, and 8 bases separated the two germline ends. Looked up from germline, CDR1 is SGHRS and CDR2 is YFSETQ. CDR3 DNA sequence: TGCGCCAGCAGCTTGGACCCTCGCGAGACCCAGTACTTC. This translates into CASSLDPRETQYF. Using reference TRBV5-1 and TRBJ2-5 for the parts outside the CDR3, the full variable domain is KAGVTQTPRYLIKTRGQQVTLSCSPISGHRSVSWYQQTPGQGLQFLFEYFSETQRNKGNFPGRFSGRQFSNSRSEMNVSTLELGDSALYLCASSLDPRETQYFGPGTRLLVL.

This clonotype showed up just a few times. CDR3 loop: CASSFTREETQYF. The CDR3, as DNA: TGTGCCAGCAGCTTCACCCGGGAGGAGACCCAGTACTTC. The chain carries TRBV7-3 and TRBJ2-5; D may be TRBD2 (6 bases). The CDR3 is 13 residues long. V was trimmed by 3 bases and J by 5 bases, leaving 10 bases between them. Germline assignment: CDR1 SGHTA and CDR2 FQGTGA.

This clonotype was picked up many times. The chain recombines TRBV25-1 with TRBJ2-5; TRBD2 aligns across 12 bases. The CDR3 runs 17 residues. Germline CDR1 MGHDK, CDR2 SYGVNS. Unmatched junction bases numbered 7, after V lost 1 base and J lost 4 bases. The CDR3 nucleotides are TGTGCCAGCAGTGAATCTCCCCAGACTAGCGGGGGAGAGACCCAGTACTTC. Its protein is CASSESPQTSGGETQYF.

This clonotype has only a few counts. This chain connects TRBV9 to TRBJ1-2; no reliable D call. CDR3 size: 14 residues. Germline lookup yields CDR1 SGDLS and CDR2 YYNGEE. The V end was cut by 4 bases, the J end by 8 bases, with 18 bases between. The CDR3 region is CASSPTDTAWGYTF. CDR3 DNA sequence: TGTGCCAGCAGCCCCACAGACACGGCGTGGGGCTACACCTTC.

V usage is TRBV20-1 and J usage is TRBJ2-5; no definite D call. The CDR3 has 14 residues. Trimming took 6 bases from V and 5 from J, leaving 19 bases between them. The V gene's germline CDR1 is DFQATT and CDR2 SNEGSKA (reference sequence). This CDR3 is CSATLNLGEETQYF. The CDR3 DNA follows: TGCAGTGCCACCCTTAACTTAGGAGAGGAGACCCAGTACTTC.

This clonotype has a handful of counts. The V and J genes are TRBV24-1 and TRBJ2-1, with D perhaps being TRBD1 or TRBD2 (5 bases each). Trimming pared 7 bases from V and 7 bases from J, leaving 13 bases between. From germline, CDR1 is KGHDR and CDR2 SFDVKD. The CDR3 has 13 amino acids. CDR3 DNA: TGTGCCACCAGCCCGGGACCCCCGAATGAGCAGTTCTTC. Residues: CATSPGPPNEQFF.

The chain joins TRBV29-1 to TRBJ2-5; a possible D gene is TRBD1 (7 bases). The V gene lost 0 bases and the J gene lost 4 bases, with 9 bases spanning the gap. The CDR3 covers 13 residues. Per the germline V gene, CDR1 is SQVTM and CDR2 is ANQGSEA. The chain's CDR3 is CSVEDQGGETQYF. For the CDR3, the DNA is TGCAGCGTTGAAGATCAGGGGGGAGAGACCCAGTACTTC.

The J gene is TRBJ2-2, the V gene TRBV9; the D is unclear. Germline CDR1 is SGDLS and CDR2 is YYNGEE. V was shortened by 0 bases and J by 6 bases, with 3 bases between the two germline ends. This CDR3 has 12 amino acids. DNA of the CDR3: TGTGCCAGCAGCGTAGCTGCCGGGGAGCTGTTTTTT. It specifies CASSVAAGELFF.

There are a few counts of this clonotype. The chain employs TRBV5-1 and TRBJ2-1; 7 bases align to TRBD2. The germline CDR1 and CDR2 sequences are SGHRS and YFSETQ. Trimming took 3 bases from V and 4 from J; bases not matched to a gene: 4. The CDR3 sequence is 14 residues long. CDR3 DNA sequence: TGCGCCAGCAGCTGGGAGGGGCAGTACAATGAGCAGTTCTTC. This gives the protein CASSWEGQYNEQFF.

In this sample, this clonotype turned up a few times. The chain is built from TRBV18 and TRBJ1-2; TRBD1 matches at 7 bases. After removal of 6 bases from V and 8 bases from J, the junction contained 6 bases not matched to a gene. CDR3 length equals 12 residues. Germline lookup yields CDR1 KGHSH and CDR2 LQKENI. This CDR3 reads CASSTGLEGYTF. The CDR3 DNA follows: TGTGCCAGCTCGACAGGGCTTGAGGGCTACACCTTC.

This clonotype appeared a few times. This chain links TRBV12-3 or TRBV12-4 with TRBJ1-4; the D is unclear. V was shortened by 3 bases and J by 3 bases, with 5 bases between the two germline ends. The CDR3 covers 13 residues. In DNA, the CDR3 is TGTGCCAGCAGTTTGCCGCCTAATGAAAAACTGTTTTTT. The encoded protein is CASSLPPNEKLFF.

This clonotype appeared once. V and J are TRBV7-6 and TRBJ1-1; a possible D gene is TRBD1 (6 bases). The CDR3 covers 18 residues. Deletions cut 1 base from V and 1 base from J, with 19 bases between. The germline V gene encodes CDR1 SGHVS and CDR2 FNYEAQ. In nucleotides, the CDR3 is TGTGCCAGCAGCTTAGGTTTTTGGCGTGGAGGGGGGAACACTGAAGCTTTCTTT. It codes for CASSLGFWRGGGNTEAFF.

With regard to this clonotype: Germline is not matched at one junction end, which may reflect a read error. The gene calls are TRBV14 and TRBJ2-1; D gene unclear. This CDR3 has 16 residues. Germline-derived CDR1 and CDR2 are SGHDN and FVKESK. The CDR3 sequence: CASSQVMGASYNEQLF. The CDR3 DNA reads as TGTGCCAGCAGCCAAGTTATGGGCGCCTCCTACAATGAGCAGTTGTTC.

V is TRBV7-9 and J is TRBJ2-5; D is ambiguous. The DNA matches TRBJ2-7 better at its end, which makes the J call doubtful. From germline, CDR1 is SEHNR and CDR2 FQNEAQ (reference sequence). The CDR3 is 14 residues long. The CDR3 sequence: CASSTVVPGNEQYF. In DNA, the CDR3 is TGTGCCAGCAGCACTGTTGTGCCAGGAAACGAGCAGTACTTC.

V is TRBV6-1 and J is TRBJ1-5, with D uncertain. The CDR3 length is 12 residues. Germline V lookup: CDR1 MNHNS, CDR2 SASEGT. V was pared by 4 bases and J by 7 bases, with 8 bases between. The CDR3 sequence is CASSGAWQPQHF. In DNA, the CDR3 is TGTGCCAGCAGTGGGGCTTGGCAGCCCCAGCATTTT.

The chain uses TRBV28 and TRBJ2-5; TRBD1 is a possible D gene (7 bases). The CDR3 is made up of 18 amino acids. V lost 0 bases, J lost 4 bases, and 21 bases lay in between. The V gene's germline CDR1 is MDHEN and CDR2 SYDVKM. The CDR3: CASSLWAIKTGEAETQYF. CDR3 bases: TGTGCCAGCAGTTTATGGGCGATAAAAACAGGGGAGGCAGAGACCCAGTACTTC.